These 13 T cell receptor beta chains were all obtained from the same sample, sequenced in a study of T cells in Graves' hyperthyroidism and ophthalmopathy. Researchers amplified the TCR beta CDR3 regions from RNA transcripts. HTBI primers were used for first-round RT-PCR of the TCR CDR3. TCRdb ran MiXCR on the multiplex PCR reads and lists one entry per CDR3 protein. This table has some 690,000 distinct CDR3 sequences, about 18% appearing once. Source material: blood. Every receptor here comes from a middle-aged man with Graves' hyperthyroidism.

The chain has TRBV20-1 and TRBJ2-7, with D unresolved. The CDR3 spans 14 residues. CDR1 and CDR2 from the germline V gene are DFQATT and SNEGSKA (reference sequence). V was shortened by 4 bases and J by 3 bases, with 16 bases between the two germline ends. As DNA, the CDR3 is TGCAGTGCTACTCAAGGGTCTAGAGACTACGAGCAGTACTTC. Encoded protein: CSATQGSRDYEQYF.

In its sample, this clonotype was seen many times. V gene TRBV30 combines with J gene TRBJ1-1, with 7 bases identical to TRBD1. CDR1 is GTSNPN and CDR2 is SVGIG in the germline V gene (reference sequence). V shed 7 bases, J shed 1 base, and the junction held 12 bases outside the gene matches. The CDR3 extends over 15 amino acids. CDR3 sequence reads: CAYRGQSFGNTEAFF. The CDR3 DNA follows: TGTGCCTATAGGGGACAGTCCTTCGGGAACACTGAAGCTTTCTTT.

Comments on this clonotype: As the CDR3 is not closed by the conserved phenylalanine or tryptophan, this likely results from a read error. The chain has TRBV20-1 and TRBJ1-6, with D possibly TRBD1 on 5 matching bases. The germline V and J ends were trimmed by 0 bases and 9 bases, with 21 bases remaining between them. The length of the CDR3 is 17 residues. Germline V gives CDR1 DFQATT, CDR2 SNEGSKA (reference sequence). The CDR3 DNA sequence: TGCAGTGCTAGAGATACCAGGGACCGCTTCGGGATTTCACCCCTCCACGTT. This encodes CSARDTRDRFGISPLHV.

The gene calls are TRBV6-2 or TRBV6-3 and TRBJ2-7, with TRBD1 matching 11 bases. The CDR3 sequence is 16 residues long. Trimming removed 2 bases from V and 1 base from J; junction bases left unmatched: 4. The V gene's germline CDR1 is MNHEY and CDR2 SVGEGT. The CDR3 loop reads CASSYPGQGGSYEQYF. CDR3 nucleotide sequence: TGTGCCAGCAGTTACCCGGGACAGGGGGGATCCTACGAGCAGTACTTC.

The V gene is TRBV6-2 or TRBV6-3, the J gene TRBJ2-3; 9 positions agree with TRBD2. V dropped 5 bases and J dropped 3; count of bases not matched to a gene: 6. The germline V gene has CDR1 MNHEY and CDR2 SVGEGT. The length of the CDR3 is 15 residues. CDR3 in amino acids: CASSTTREGTDTQYF. Here the CDR3 DNA reads TGTGCCAGCAGTACAACGCGGGAGGGGACAGATACGCAGTATTTT.

This clonotype was seen only a few times. The chain links TRBV11-1 to TRBJ1-1; 9 nucleotides align to TRBD1. CDR3 length equals 17 residues. CDR1 is SGHAT, CDR2 FQDESV, per germline (reference sequence). V shed 5 bases and J 0 bases; nucleotides not matched to a gene: 10. CDR3 in DNA: TGTGCCAGCAGCCAGAGGGGGACAGGGAAATTGAACACTGAAGCTTTCTTT. Its translation is CASSQRGTGKLNTEAFF.

The sample holds many counts of this clonotype. The chain carries TRBV4-3 and TRBJ1-1, with D uncertain. Germline V lookup: CDR1 LGHNA, CDR2 YSLEER. Trimming took off 0 bases at V and 2 bases at J, with 13 bases between the two ends. The CDR3 loop spans 16 amino acids. The CDR3 nucleotides are TGCGCCAGCAGCCAAGACTGGTGGGCTCTAAACACTGAAGCTTTCTTT. Protein: CASSQDWWALNTEAFF.

This clonotype showed up many times. For the CDR3, the DNA is TGCAGCGTGGGGGAATCGAGCAATCAGCCCCAGCATTTT. Its protein is CSVGESSNQPQHF. The gene calls are TRBV29-1 and TRBJ1-5; D might be TRBD1 (5 bases). V lost 6 bases to trimming and J lost 1 base, with 10 bases between them. The CDR3 length is 13 residues. In germline, CDR1 is SQVTM, CDR2 ANQGSEA.

This clonotype has just a few counts. One base away lies a much larger clone, so this may be a sequencing read error. V usage is TRBV2 and J usage is TRBJ2-5, with TRBD1 matching over 9 bases. Losses at the gene ends were 3 bases for V and 4 bases for J; bases not matched to a gene: 6. The CDR3 runs to 15 residues. Germline assignment: CDR1 SNHLY and CDR2 FYNNEI. The CDR3 nucleotides read TGTGCCAGCAGTGAGGGACAGGGCCCCCCAGAGACCCAGTACTTC. This codes for CASSEGQGPPETQYF.

This clonotype came up many times. V usage is TRBV25-1 and J usage is TRBJ2-5, with D tentatively TRBD1 or TRBD2 (6 bases each). With 5 bases removed from V and 4 bases from J, the gap between germline ends came to 17 bases. Germline V gives CDR1 MGHDK, CDR2 SYGVNS. This CDR3 is built from 15 residues. CDR3 in amino acids: CASSPGGGRGETQYF. The CDR3 DNA sequence: TGTGCCAGCAGTCCTGGAGGGGGTAGAGGAGAGACCCAGTACTTC.

This clonotype showed up many times. The chain employs TRBV28 and TRBJ2-7; possibly TRBD2 for D (5 bases). V lost 5 bases and J lost 3, with 20 bases in between. CDR1 and CDR2 from the germline V gene are MDHEN and SYDVKM. The CDR3 is 16 amino acids. DNA for the CDR3: TGTGCCAGCAGTACCCCTTCATCCGGACTGGGCTACGAGCAGTACTTC. Translating gives CASSTPSSGLGYEQYF.

V gene TRBV6-2 or TRBV6-3 combines with J gene TRBJ1-2; no firm D call. V gave up 7 bases and J gave up 1 base, with 10 bases separating them. CDR1 MNHEY and CDR2 SVGEGT come from the germline V gene. The CDR3 loop spans 13 amino acids. The CDR3 nucleotides are TGTGCCAGCACCGGCAGGATTAACTATGGCTACACCTTC. It translates to CASTGRINYGYTF.

This clonotype appeared many times. V and J are TRBV5-1 and TRBJ1-2; D possibly corresponds to TRBD1 (5 bases). V was cut by 5 bases and J by 4 bases, with 18 bases left in between. Germline V lookup: CDR1 SGHRS, CDR2 YFSETQ. This CDR3 is built from 15 residues. This chain's CDR3 is CASSSRAGDGYGYTF. The CDR3 bases are TGCGCCAGCAGTTCCAGGGCCGGCGATGGCTATGGCTACACCTTC.